This TCR beta chain was captured by sequencing in a study of blood T cell repertoires in COVID-19 (dated by TCRdb to the early 2020s). Regarding the complete study: Collaborator samples came from the United States, Italy and Spain and covered acute and convalescent phases of COVID-19. A de-identified subject ID, COVID-19 status, age in years and sex were almost always included in the sample metadata. The dataset comprised deeply sampled blood TCRbeta repertoires from subjects exposed to, actively infected with, or recovered from COVID-19. Where HLA class I and class II types were available, the types were taken from metadata supplied by the sample provider, not from assay-based typing. The material from the prospective study consisted of cDNA or gDNA derived from T cells, B-cell-depleted T cells, or PBMCs. The repertoires were made available in a free public database intended to serve as a resource for research on the immune response to SARS-CoV-2. The samples were drawn from the first 160 participants of the ongoing ImmuneRACE study and from roughly 1,300 subjects provided by 6 global collaborators. The study at large found these results: The amount of clinical and demographic metadata varied by source and participant and was provided uncurated.

Measured from the cysteine to the phenylalanine, the CDR3 is 13 residues long. The kept DNA is CDR3 alone, 39 bases in frame from the first base. V is cut by 3 bases and J by 5 bases, and the space between the germline ends is 8 bases. Reading the germline V gene gives CDR1 SGHAT and CDR2 FQNNGV. Each collaborating institution followed its own protocols to collect whole blood in K2EDTA tubes. For TCRbeta analysis, collaborators shipped samples in one of three forms: frozen whole blood, isolated PBMCs, or DNA extracted from either of those sample types. This clone was counted once. This receptor's antigen is unknown. Base qualities are not at hand, and no much larger clone is one base apart. TCRbeta CDR3 regions were amplified from genomic DNA using the immunoSEQ Assay, a bias-controlled multiplex PCR. As for the authors' bioinformatics: The number of nucleated cells in each sample was estimated from the amplification of reference gene primers within the assay. Sequence reads were collapsed and filtered to measure the absolute abundance of every unique TCRbeta CDR3 rearrangement. Productive Simpson clonality was computed per sample as the square root of Simpson's diversity index over productive rearrangements. Imported from immuneACCESS, the table was reduced by TCRdb to in-frame sequences with V and J called. These copies leave out some clones; in studies compared against another copy, an unresolved V gene accounts for under half, and the cause of the remainder is not known. Clone size and the V and J calls come from that table; the DNA yielded D and trimming. This sample holds fewer than 250,000 clones; roughly 80% were observed only once. Of the sample, 15% to 20% falls within the top ten clones.

Sequencing input: peripheral blood. This sequence was found in a human donor in a cohort sampled during active COVID-19. The V gene is TRBV11-2 and the J gene is TRBJ1-5; a confident D gene designation cannot be given. CDR3 region: CASSFGSHQPQHF. The DNA sequence follows: TGTGCCAGCAGCTTTGGGAGTCATCAGCCCCAGCATTTT. With all but the CDR3 taken from the reference TRBV11-2 and TRBJ1-5 genes, the full variable domain is: EAGVAQSPRYKIIEKRQSVAFWCNPISGHATLYWYQQILGQGPKLLIQFQNNGVVDDSQLPKDRFSAERLKGVDSTLKIQPAKLEDSAVYLCASSFGSHQPQHFGDGTRLSIL.